This T cell receptor (beta chain) was obtained from a study of shared clonotypes between healthy human individuals. Method: immunoSEQ multiplex PCR; TCRdb's copy keeps in-frame clones and lacks some. There are about 2 million clones in the sample; just under 95% occur only once, and around 1.2% lies in the top ten. Naive CD8 cells comprised CD45RO-negative, CCR7-positively selected cells, excluding terminally differentiated effector memory CD45RA+ cells. Germline-derived CDR1 and CDR2 are SGHNT and YENEEA. The J segment lost 2 bases and the V segment lost 5 bases, leaving 6 bases of the junction unmatched. The CDR3 is 15 amino acids.

The chain couples TRBV11-3 to TRBJ2-7; 10 bases line up with TRBD1. The clonotype originates from a man aged 18 to 30 in good health. Material: naive CD8+ T cells sorted from blood. This CDR3 reads CASSVGTGETYEQYF. In DNA form, the CDR3 reads TGTGCCAGCAGCGTCGGGACAGGGGAAACCTACGAGCAGTACTTC.